This T cell receptor (beta chain) emerged from a study of PD-1 blockade in classical Hodgkin lymphoma. Time point indicated: cycle 4 day 1 (C4D1), after 6 weeks of nivolumab. No patient escaped relapse after autologous stem cell transplantation, and brentuximab vedotin exposure varied. Data came from immunoSEQ multiplex PCR; TCRdb stores just in-frame clones and leaves some out. The sample yields 100,000 or so clones, around 90% seen once. Trimming left V 0 bases short and J 5 bases short, with 9 bases between. The CDR3 is made up of 13 amino acids. The germline V gene encodes CDR1 SGHNT and CDR2 YYREEE (reference sequence).

The chain combines TRBV5-4 with TRBJ2-7, with D possibly being TRBD2 (5 bases). The source was peripheral blood mononuclear cells (PBMCs), collected before the fourth cycle of nivolumab. The TCR originated in a human donor with classical Hodgkin lymphoma. The CDR3 coding sequence is TGTGCCAGCAGCTTGGCCAGCGGCGACGAGCAGTACTTC. Its translation is CASSLASGDEQYF. The full variable domain, in which reference TRBV5-4 and TRBJ2-7 provide the parts outside the CDR3, is ETGVTQSPTHLIKTRGQQVTLRCSSQSGHNTVSWYQQALGQGPQFIFQYYREEENGRGNFPPRFSGLQFPNYSSELNVNALELDDSALYLCASSLASGDEQYFGPGTRLTVT.